These 4 T cell receptor beta chains were sequenced from one sample in a study of blood T cell repertoires in COVID-19. Method: immunoSEQ multiplex PCR; TCRdb's copy keeps in-frame clones and lacks some. The repertoire includes 130,000 to 150,000 clones, 84% of them detected once, and over 5% sits in the top ten. The material sequenced was peripheral blood. These receptors originate from a human donor in a cohort sampled during active COVID-19.

The CDR3 reads CASSASSGGSYNEQFF. DNA for the CDR3: TGTGCCAGCAGTGCCAGCTCGGGCGGGTCCTACAATGAGCAGTTCTTC. The chain is built from TRBV6-4 and TRBJ2-1, with a tentative D call TRBD2 (5 bases). The CDR3 is 16 residues long. Per germline, CDR1 MRHNA and CDR2 SNTAGT. With 4 bases removed from V and 1 base from J, the gap between germline ends came to 14 bases.

The J gene is TRBJ1-3, the V gene TRBV7-6; D uncertain. Per germline, CDR1 SGHVS and CDR2 FNYEAQ. Trimming stripped 0 bases from V and 0 bases from J, with 3 bases between. The CDR3 is made up of 14 amino acids. This CDR3 is CASSLAASGNTIYF. The CDR3 bases are TGTGCCAGCAGCTTAGCAGCCTCTGGAAACACCATATATTTT. Full variable domain (rest looked up from reference TRBV7-6 and TRBJ1-3): GAGVSQSPRYKVTKRGQDVALRCDPISGHVSLYWYRQALGQGPEFLTYFNYEAQQDKSGLPNDRFSAERPEGSISTLTIQRTEQRDSAMYRCASSLAASGNTIYFGEGSWLTVV.

This clone was seen only once. This chain links TRBV5-5 with TRBJ2-7, with unresolved D. This CDR3 is 11 amino acids long. CDR1 is SGHKS, CDR2 YYEKEE, per germline (reference sequence). Trimming removed 3 bases at V and 4 bases at J, with 5 bases between. The CDR3 here is CASSSLYEQYF. The CDR3 region has the DNA TGTGCCAGCAGCTCCCTTTACGAGCAGTACTTC. Variable domain in full (rest from reference TRBV5-5 and TRBJ2-7): DAGVTQSPTHLIKTRGQQVTLRCSPISGHKSVSWYQQVLGQGPQFIFQYYEKEERGRGNFPDRFSARQFPNYSSELNVNALLLGDSALYLCASSSLYEQYFGPGTRLTVT.

This CDR3 reads CASRWDRDPNQPQHF. CDR3 coding DNA: TGTGCCAGCAGGTGGGACAGGGACCCGAATCAGCCCCAGCATTTT. The chain joins TRBV6-5 to TRBJ1-5; 9 nucleotides agree with TRBD1. Germline assignment: CDR1 MNHEY and CDR2 SVGAGI. The J segment lost 4 bases and the V segment lost 6 bases, leaving 7 bases of the junction unmatched. The CDR3 consists of 15 residues.